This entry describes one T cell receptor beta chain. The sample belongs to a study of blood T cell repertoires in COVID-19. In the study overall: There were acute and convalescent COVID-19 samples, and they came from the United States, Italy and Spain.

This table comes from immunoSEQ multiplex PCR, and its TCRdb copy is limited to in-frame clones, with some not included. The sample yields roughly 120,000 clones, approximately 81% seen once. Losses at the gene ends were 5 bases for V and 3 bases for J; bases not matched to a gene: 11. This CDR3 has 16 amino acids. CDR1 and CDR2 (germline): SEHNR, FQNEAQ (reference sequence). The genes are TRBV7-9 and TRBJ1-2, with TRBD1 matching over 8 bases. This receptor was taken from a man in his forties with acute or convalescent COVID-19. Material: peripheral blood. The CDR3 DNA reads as TGTGCCAGCAGCCTCACGAAGTCGGACAGGGACTATGGCTACACCTTC. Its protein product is CASSLTKSDRDYGYTF.